This record covers a single TCR beta chain. Its cognate antigen is unknown. This CDR3 region has 18 residues. Losses at the gene ends were 5 bases for V and 0 bases for J; bases not matched to a gene: 11. Germline loops: CDR1 SEHNR, CDR2 FQNEAQ (reference sequence). The sample belongs to a study of shared clonotypes between healthy human individuals. The wider study: Per-donor plates numbered three CD4 naive, three CD4 memory, two CD8 naive and one CD8 memory. Study-wide results and limits: All-four-donor shared clonotypes had higher generation probabilities than non-shared clonotypes did. The donor pool, a small one, limited the genetic and exposure-history diversity represented. Shared clonotypes: approximately 5% naive CD4, around 3.4% naive CD8, about 2.5% memory CD4, 0.4% memory CD8.

Only in-frame clones appear in the TCRdb table, and some are missing; sequencing was by immunoSEQ multiplex PCR. The repertoire consists of some 690,000 clones, with less than 95% occurring once and the leading ten covering around a third. V gene TRBV7-9 combines with J gene TRBJ2-1; 9 nucleotides line up with TRBD1. The sequence came from a man between 18 and 29 years old in good health. Some clones in this sample may be carry-over from other donors' samples. The material sequenced was memory CD8+ T cells from PBMCs. The subset is: CD45RO+ cells pooled with CCR7-negative TemRA cells. DNA of the CDR3: TGTGCCAGCAGCCCCCGGGACAGGGTTCCGAGCTCCTACAATGAGCAGTTCTTC. Its translation: CASSPRDRVPSSYNEQFF.